Shown below are 26 T cell receptor beta chains from a single sample sequenced in a study of spatial heterogeneity in lung cancer. The time point was: sample taken at primary tumor resection. Sequencing of whole RNA from tumor, nontumor lung or frozen PBMC involved no sorting. MiXCR, applied by TCRdb to the 5' RACE reads, yields one record per CDR3 protein. The sample shows 25,000 or so distinct CDR3 sequences, less than 3.5% of them seen only once. Material: PBMCs, obtained at surgery. The receptors shown here come from a female donor with early-stage non-small cell lung cancer.

This clonotype showed up many times. The chain joins TRBV24-1 to TRBJ2-1; D possibly corresponds to TRBD2 (6 bases). Germline values: CDR1 KGHDR, CDR2 SFDVKD. Trimming removed 8 bases at V and 6 bases at J, with 28 bases between. The CDR3 contains 18 residues. For the CDR3, the DNA is TGTGCCACCATCAAATTTATTAGAGGGAGGATGTTTGCCAATGAGCAGTTCTTC. It encodes CATIKFIRGRMFANEQFF.

This clonotype was observed many times. The J gene is TRBJ1-2, the V gene TRBV5-1; D is ambiguous. CDR3 length equals 15 residues. Trimming took off 2 bases at V and 4 bases at J, with 15 bases between the two ends. Germline V gene lookup returns CDR1 SGHRS and CDR2 YFSETQ. The CDR3 DNA reads as TGCGCCAGCAGCTTCCCGGAGGACGGGTTCTATGGCTACACCTTC. Amino acid sequence: CASSFPEDGFYGYTF. Full variable domain (rest looked up from reference TRBV5-1 and TRBJ1-2): KAGVTQTPRYLIKTRGQQVTLSCSPISGHRSVSWYQQTPGQGLQFLFEYFSETQRNKGNFPGRFSGRQFSNSRSEMNVSTLELGDSALYLCASSFPEDGFYGYTFGSGTRLTVV.

This clonotype has a count of ten or more. J is TRBJ2-7 and V is TRBV29-1, with D unresolved. V gave up 4 bases and J gave up 1 base, with 8 bases separating them. CDR1 is SQVTM and CDR2 is ANQGSEA in the germline V gene. The CDR3 is 12 residues long. The CDR3 nucleotides are TGCAGCGTTGTTTGGGGATCCTACGAGCAGTACTTC. It is translated as CSVVWGSYEQYF.

This clonotype showed up many times. The rearrangement joins TRBV10-3 to TRBJ1-2; the match to TRBD1 covers 8 bases. V shed 0 bases, J shed 1 base, and the junction held 4 bases outside the gene matches. Germline V gene lookup returns CDR1 ENHRY and CDR2 SYGVKD. The CDR3 sequence is 16 residues long. CDR3 sequence: CAISESGQGGNYGYTF. The CDR3 DNA is TGTGCCATCAGTGAGTCTGGACAGGGTGGTAACTATGGCTACACCTTC.

Many counts were recorded for this clonotype. The chain has TRBV14 and TRBJ1-3; unclear D gene. CDR3 length: 15 residues. The V and J ends lost 0 bases and 8 bases respectively, with 14 bases between them. Per germline, CDR1 SGHDN and CDR2 FVKESK. The CDR3 is CASSQDNTAADTIYF. DNA of the CDR3: TGTGCCAGCAGCCAAGATAATACAGCAGCTGACACCATATATTTT. The variable domain in full, with the rest retrieved from reference TRBV14 and TRBJ1-3, is EAGVTQFPSHSVIEKGQTVTLRCDPISGHDNLYWYRRVMGKEIKFLLHFVKESKQDESGMPNNRFLAERTGGTYSTLKVQPAELEDSGVYFCASSQDNTAADTIYFGEGSWLTVV.

This clonotype has ten or more counts. CDR3 nucleotides: TGTGCCATCAGTGTTACAGGGACCGGGGAGCTGTTTTTT. As protein: CAISVTGTGELFF. V and J are TRBV10-3 and TRBJ2-2, with D possibly being TRBD1 (6 bases). Germline CDR1 reads ENHRY; CDR2 reads SYGVKD. Trimming removed 4 bases from V and 5 bases from J, with 8 bases in between. This CDR3 has 13 residues.

This clonotype was seen at least ten times. CDR3: CSARGWTGKETQYF. Here the CDR3 DNA reads TGCAGTGCTAGGGGATGGACAGGGAAAGAGACCCAGTACTTC. The chain has TRBV20-1 and TRBJ2-5; 8 bases are shared with TRBD1. Germline V CDR1 and CDR2: DFQATT, SNEGSKA (reference sequence). The CDR3 spans 14 residues. Unmatched junction bases numbered 6, after V lost 3 bases and J lost 3 bases.

This clonotype was found many times. The chain recombines TRBV7-8 with TRBJ2-7; no reliable D call. Deletions cut 4 bases from V and 6 bases from J, with 7 bases between. This CDR3 contains 11 residues. Germline assignment: CDR1 SGHVS and CDR2 FQNEAQ. The chain's CDR3 is CASSYQAEQYF. As DNA, the CDR3 is TGTGCCAGCAGCTACCAGGCCGAGCAGTACTTC.

The table lists this clonotype with many counts. The V gene is TRBV5-1, the J gene TRBJ2-7, with TRBD1 identical over 11 bases. The V gene's germline CDR1 is SGHRS and CDR2 YFSETQ. The V and J ends lost 4 bases and 5 bases, in that order; junction bases with no gene match: 8. The CDR3 totals 15 residues. The CDR3, as DNA: TGCGCCAGCAGCGCGGGACAGGGGGTTTCCCACGAGCAGTACTTC. As protein: CASSAGQGVSHEQYF. Full variable domain (rest looked up from reference TRBV5-1 and TRBJ2-7): KAGVTQTPRYLIKTRGQQVTLSCSPISGHRSVSWYQQTPGQGLQFLFEYFSETQRNKGNFPGRFSGRQFSNSRSEMNVSTLELGDSALYLCASSAGQGVSHEQYFGPGTRLTVT.

This clonotype showed up many times. This rearrangement joins TRBV30 to TRBJ2-3; 7 positions match TRBD2. V shed 5 bases, J shed 2 bases, and the junction held 4 bases outside the gene matches. The germline CDR1 and CDR2 sequences are GTSNPN and SVGIG (reference sequence). The CDR3 has 13 amino acids. The CDR3 loop is CAWGGRSTDTQYF. Here the CDR3 DNA reads TGTGCCTGGGGCGGGAGATCCACAGATACGCAGTATTTT.

To note about this clonotype: This may stem from a read error, because a much larger clone lies one nucleotide away. The chain links TRBV7-2 to TRBJ2-7; weak D call: TRBD2 (5 bases). Per germline, CDR1 SGHTA and CDR2 FQGNSA. The CDR3 totals 12 residues. The CDR3 DNA is TGTGTCAGCAGCTGGCCCGGAGGTGAGCAGTACTTC. It is translated as CVSSWPGGEQYF.

In this sample, this clonotype turned up many times. V is TRBV29-1 and J is TRBJ1-1; the D is unclear. Deletions cut 7 bases from V and 0 bases from J, with 6 bases between. This CDR3 region has 11 residues. Germline CDR1 is SQVTM and CDR2 is ANQGSEA. The CDR3 region has the DNA TGCAGCGGACGGGTGAACACTGAAGCTTTCTTT. It translates to CSGRVNTEAFF.

This clonotype showed up many times. The genes are TRBV29-1 and TRBJ1-4; 8 bases agree with TRBD1. Per germline, CDR1 SQVTM and CDR2 ANQGSEA. The CDR3 runs to 14 residues. Trimming removed 4 bases from V and 7 bases from J; junction bases left unmatched: 8. CDR3 in amino acids: CSVGVDRASEKLFF. As DNA, the CDR3 is TGCAGCGTTGGGGTGGACAGGGCGTCTGAAAAACTGTTTTTT.

This clonotype was recorded at least ten times. The chain uses TRBV28 and TRBJ2-1; 10 bases map to TRBD2. CDR1 is MDHEN, CDR2 SYDVKM, per germline. V was pared by 6 bases and J by 6 bases, with 11 bases of the junction left unmatched. The CDR3 is 16 amino acids. The CDR3 DNA follows: TGTGCCAGCAGCCCGAGTCGACTAGCGGGTGCCAATGAGCAGTTCTTC. Residues: CASSPSRLAGANEQFF.

This clonotype showed up just a few times. The rearrangement uses TRBV9 and TRBJ2-2; D is perhaps TRBD2 (6 bases). V lost 1 base to trimming and J lost 6 bases, with 10 bases between them. This CDR3 has 14 residues. The germline V gene encodes CDR1 SGDLS and CDR2 YYNGEE. The CDR3 coding sequence is TGTGCCAGCAGCGTATACGGGAGCGCCGGGGAGCTGTTTTTT. Amino acid sequence: CASSVYGSAGELFF.

In its sample, this clonotype was seen many times. The chain combines TRBV5-1 with TRBJ2-2; TRBD2 matches at 10 bases. Germline V CDR1 and CDR2: SGHRS, YFSETQ. CDR3 size: 14 residues. The V and J ends lost 4 bases and 7 bases, in that order; junction bases with no gene match: 4. CDR3 coding DNA: TGCGCCAGCAGCGCCGGGACTAGCGTCGGGGAGCTGTTTTTT. The encoded protein is CASSAGTSVGELFF.

This clonotype appeared many times. This rearrangement joins TRBV14 to TRBJ2-1; TRBD1 is a possible D gene (6 bases). The CDR3 is 13 residues long. Germline-derived CDR1 and CDR2 are SGHDN and FVKESK. V dropped 4 bases and J dropped 12 bases, with 16 bases sitting between them. The DNA of the CDR3 is TGTGCCAGCAGCCGGACAGCCGCCTATGGGCAGTTCTTC. Translation: CASSRTAAYGQFF.

The sample holds many counts of this clonotype. This sequence joins TRBV7-2 and TRBJ2-5; weak D call: TRBD2 (6 bases). This CDR3 comprises 15 residues. The V gene lost 5 bases and the J gene lost 5 bases, with 18 bases spanning the gap. Germline CDR1 reads SGHTA; CDR2 reads FQGNSA. CDR3 nucleotides: TGTGCCAGCAGCGGGCAGGAGGGAACGTTGGAGACCCAGTACTTC. Translating it yields CASSGQEGTLETQYF.

Within the sample, this clonotype is medium-sized. The chain combines TRBV2 with TRBJ2-3; TRBD1 or TRBD2 may be the D gene (6 bases each). This CDR3 contains 14 residues. From germline, CDR1 is SNHLY and CDR2 FYNNEI. V lost 4 bases to trimming and J lost 4 bases, with 12 bases between them. This CDR3 reads CASSAQGGSDTQYF. In DNA form, the CDR3 reads TGTGCCAGCAGTGCACAGGGAGGATCAGATACGCAGTATTTT.

In its sample, this clonotype was seen many times. The rearrangement uses TRBV5-1 and TRBJ2-5; maybe TRBD2 (6 bases). Germline V gene sequence: CDR1 SGHRS, CDR2 YFSETQ. This CDR3 comprises 14 residues. Trimming took off 4 bases at V and 5 bases at J, with 15 bases between the two ends. CDR3 amino acids: CASSQGLPGETQYF. The CDR3 nucleotides read TGCGCCAGCAGCCAGGGACTGCCGGGGGAGACCCAGTACTTC.

This clonotype was counted many times. The chain links TRBV28 to TRBJ1-2; D unclear. Per germline, CDR1 MDHEN and CDR2 SYDVKM. This CDR3 contains 12 residues. Trimming removed 2 bases from V and 8 bases from J, with 9 bases in between. CDR3 loop: CASSLPGLGYTF. CDR3 in DNA: TGTGCCAGCAGTTTACCCGGACTGGGCTACACCTTC.

The sample holds many counts of this clonotype. This chain links TRBV10-3 with TRBJ2-7, with TRBD2 matching 12 bases. The V and J ends lost 10 bases and 4 bases, in that order; junction bases with no gene match: 2. Germline V gene data show CDR1 as ENHRY and CDR2 as SYGVKD. CDR3 size: 12 residues. The CDR3 nucleotides are TGTGCCACCACTAGCGGGGGGTACGAGCAGTACTTC. Translated, it gives CATTSGGYEQYF.

This clonotype was seen only a few times. The chain joins TRBV27 to TRBJ1-5; possibly TRBD1 for D (6 bases). The length of the CDR3 is 14 residues. In germline, CDR1 is MNHEY, CDR2 SMNVEV (reference sequence). Trimming took off 5 bases at V and 3 bases at J, with 11 bases between the two ends. The CDR3 reads CASSHRDNNQPQHF. The CDR3 DNA reads as TGTGCCAGCAGTCACCGGGACAACAATCAGCCCCAGCATTTT.

This clonotype turned up a few times. CDR3 nucleotide sequence: TGTGCCAGCGTCGGGGCCGGGGGCGAGCAGTACTTC. It yields the protein CASVGAGGEQYF. This chain joins TRBV13 and TRBJ2-7; D possibly corresponds to TRBD2 (6 bases). Germline values: CDR1 PRHDT, CDR2 FYEKMQ (reference sequence). The length of the CDR3 is 12 residues. V lost 8 bases and J 6 bases, leaving 14 bases between the germline ends.

This clonotype has more than one count but fewer than ten. The chain uses TRBV6-6 and TRBJ1-1; TRBD1 agrees at 7 bases. Germline V lookup: CDR1 MNHNY, CDR2 SVGAGI (reference sequence). The CDR3 is made up of 19 amino acids. V lost 5 bases, J lost 1 base, and 19 bases stayed unmatched. CDR3 sequence (DNA): TGTGCCAGCAGTCCTACCCTTTCTGACAGGGCCACCTCGAACACTGAAGCTTTCTTT. Translation gives CASSPTLSDRATSNTEAFF.

This clonotype was seen repeatedly, ten times or more. V gene TRBV10-3 combines with J gene TRBJ2-7; D remains unclear. Deletions cut 3 bases from V and 7 bases from J, with 19 bases between. The germline gives CDR1 ENHRY, CDR2 SYGVKD. The CDR3 contains 15 residues. CDR3 protein: CAISDSGSAPDEQYF. The DNA of the CDR3 is TGTGCCATCAGTGATTCCGGATCCGCGCCGGATGAGCAGTACTTC.